Listed here are 27 T cell receptor beta chains from one sample, sequenced in a study of cytomegalovirus exposure and HLA in healthy donors. TCRdb's table, derived via immunoSEQ multiplex PCR, lists solely in-frame clones and lacks some. Of about 260,000 clones in the sample, roughly 87% were seen once. Specimen: PBMCs. These TCRs come from a woman aged 30 to 39 in good health and CMV-seronegative.

The chain combines TRBV19 with TRBJ2-3, with D tentatively TRBD1 or TRBD2 (5 bases each). The length of the CDR3 is 15 residues. CDR1 and CDR2 (germline): LNHDA, SQIVND (reference sequence). V lost 3 bases and J 3 bases, leaving 13 bases between the germline ends. CDR3 nucleotides: TGTGCCAGTAGTATTCTCGGGACCAGAACAGATACGCAGTATTTT. It encodes CASSILGTRTDTQYF.

V is TRBV7-7 and J is TRBJ2-2, with a possible D match to TRBD2 (5 bases). This CDR3 spans 13 amino acids. V was shortened by 1 base and J by 6 bases, with 6 bases between the two germline ends. Germline CDR1 is SSHAT and CDR2 is FNYEAQ (reference sequence). The CDR3 reads CASSLGTPGELFF. CDR3 nucleotide sequence: TGTGCCAGCAGCTTAGGGACTCCCGGGGAGCTGTTTTTT.

CDR3 bases: TGTGCCAGCAGACGACAGGGATACACCGGGGAGCTGTTTTTT. Translating it yields CASRRQGYTGELFF. This chain connects TRBV6-4 to TRBJ2-2; 7 bases are shared with TRBD1. Losses at the gene ends were 6 bases for V and 3 bases for J; bases not matched to a gene: 4. This CDR3 has 14 amino acids. Germline V gene data show CDR1 as MRHNA and CDR2 as SNTAGT.

The chain joins TRBV29-1 to TRBJ2-2; 12 positions agree with TRBD2. Germline V gives CDR1 SQVTM, CDR2 ANQGSEA. The V segment lost 6 bases and the J segment 6 bases; nucleotides outside the gene matches: 8. The CDR3 sequence is 15 residues long. The CDR3 sequence is CSVRLAGGPAGELFF. The CDR3 DNA reads TGCAGCGTGCGGCTAGCGGGAGGGCCGGCCGGGGAGCTGTTTTTT.

The chain links TRBV6-1 to TRBJ1-5, with TRBD1 as a possible D gene (6 bases). V was shortened by 2 bases and J by 2 bases, with 13 bases between the two germline ends. This CDR3 region has 16 residues. CDR1 and CDR2 (germline): MNHNS, SASEGT. The CDR3 DNA is TGTGCCAGCAGTGAAATCCCAGGGGATCGCAATCAGCCCCAGCATTTT. As protein: CASSEIPGDRNQPQHF.

V is TRBV4-3 and J is TRBJ2-1; 7 bases align to TRBD2. Per germline, CDR1 LGHNA and CDR2 YSLEER. This CDR3 region has 16 residues. The V and J ends lost 0 bases and 2 bases, in that order; junction bases with no gene match: 4. The CDR3 DNA reads as TGCGCCAGCAGCCAAGAGGCTAGCGGAGCCTACAATGAGCAGTTCTTC. Its translation: CASSQEASGAYNEQFF.

The chain uses TRBV9 and TRBJ2-5; tentative D call: TRBD2 (5 bases). Trimming removed 3 bases from V and 4 bases from J, with 16 bases in between. CDR1 and CDR2 (germline): SGDLS, YYNGEE. This CDR3 has 15 residues. This CDR3 reads CASSDSRHGGETQYF. DNA for the CDR3: TGTGCCAGCAGCGACTCTCGGCATGGAGGAGAGACCCAGTACTTC.

The chain employs TRBV6-5 and TRBJ2-3; tentative D call: TRBD2 (7 bases). CDR3 length equals 15 residues. Trimming took 2 bases from V and 7 from J, leaving 16 bases between them. Per germline, CDR1 MNHEY and CDR2 SVGAGI. The DNA for the CDR3 is TGTGCCAGCAGTTACGGCGGGGGCATCAGGAATACGCAGTATTTT. This translates into CASSYGGGIRNTQYF.

This clone has a handful of counts. The chain links TRBV11-2 to TRBJ2-1; TRBD2 agrees at 10 bases. J was trimmed by 5 bases and V by 5 bases; bases with no gene match: 9. The CDR3 length is 16 residues. CDR1 is SGHAT and CDR2 is FQNNGV in the germline V gene. The CDR3 spells CASSPLAGVSHNEQFF. In DNA, the CDR3 is TGTGCCAGCAGCCCTCTAGCGGGAGTAAGCCACAATGAGCAGTTCTTC. Complete variable domain (other parts from reference TRBV11-2 and TRBJ2-1): EAGVAQSPRYKIIEKRQSVAFWCNPISGHATLYWYQQILGQGPKLLIQFQNNGVVDDSQLPKDRFSAERLKGVDSTLKIQPAKLEDSAVYLCASSPLAGVSHNEQFFGPGTRLTVL.

V and J are TRBV29-1 and TRBJ1-1; D is ambiguous. The CDR3 is made up of 14 amino acids. CDR1 SQVTM and CDR2 ANQGSEA come from the germline V gene. V was shortened by 5 bases and J by 1 base, with 14 bases between the two germline ends. The CDR3 nucleotides are TGCAGCGTTACTCATCGACTACCGAACACTGAAGCTTTCTTT. Its protein is CSVTHRLPNTEAFF.

The rearrangement links TRBV19 to TRBJ1-4; 8 positions agree with TRBD1. This CDR3 region has 13 residues. V shed 5 bases and J 6 bases; nucleotides not matched to a gene: 2. Germline values: CDR1 LNHDA, CDR2 SQIVND (reference sequence). In nucleotides, the CDR3 is TGTGCCAGTAGTCTGACAGGGGATGAAAAACTGTTTTTT. This sequence encodes CASSLTGDEKLFF.

The chain couples TRBV7-8 to TRBJ2-5; the D is unclear. With 1 base removed from V and 5 bases from J, the gap between germline ends came to 14 bases. This CDR3 comprises 15 residues. Germline values: CDR1 SGHVS, CDR2 FQNEAQ. The CDR3 bases are TGTGCCAGCAGCTTAGATGACACTTCCCGGGAGACCCAGTACTTC. Translation: CASSLDDTSRETQYF.

CDR3 region: CASSFQALSSYNEQFF. The CDR3 bases are TGTGCCAGCAGTTTTCAGGCGTTAAGCTCCTACAATGAGCAGTTCTTC. V gene TRBV27 combines with J gene TRBJ2-1, with D hard to call. The CDR3 consists of 16 residues. Germline values: CDR1 MNHEY, CDR2 SMNVEV (reference sequence). V lost 3 bases, J lost 0 bases, and 12 bases lay in between.

The chain couples TRBV18 to TRBJ2-4; D remains ambiguous. V lost 2 bases to trimming and J lost 1 base, with 12 bases between them. The CDR3 length is 16 residues. Per germline, CDR1 KGHSH and CDR2 LQKENI. CDR3 in DNA: TGTGCCAGCTCACCATCTGTAGTCTCCGCCAAAAACATTCAGTACTTC. Protein product: CASSPSVVSAKNIQYF.

The genes are TRBV27 and TRBJ2-7; D not resolved. V shed 2 bases and J shed 3 bases, with 11 bases lying between them. CDR1 MNHEY and CDR2 SMNVEV come from the germline V gene (reference sequence). The CDR3 extends over 14 amino acids. CDR3 DNA sequence: TGTGCCAGCAGTTTAAAAGGGATTCTCTACGAGCAGTACTTC. Translation gives CASSLKGILYEQYF.

The chain employs TRBV6-1 and TRBJ2-7; D is possibly TRBD2 (5 bases). The CDR3 runs to 17 residues. The V gene lost 0 bases and the J gene lost 0 bases, with 15 bases spanning the gap. From germline, CDR1 is MNHNS and CDR2 SASEGT. The CDR3 region is CASSEARIAPYSYEQYF. DNA for the CDR3: TGTGCCAGCAGTGAAGCGCGGATAGCGCCATACTCCTACGAGCAGTACTTC.

The rearrangement joins TRBV4-3 to TRBJ2-7, with a tentative D call TRBD1 (5 bases). This CDR3 region has 15 residues. Trimming took off 0 bases at V and 4 bases at J, with 13 bases between the two ends. Germline CDR1 LGHNA, CDR2 YSLEER. CDR3 in DNA: TGCGCCAGCAGCCAAGATCAGGGCTCCAGATACGAGCAGTACTTC. Translated: CASSQDQGSRYEQYF.

As regards this clone: This sample also contains other DNA sequences that code for the same CDR3. The rearrangement links TRBV29-1 to TRBJ2-7; TRBD2 might be the D (6 bases). Germline-derived CDR1 and CDR2 are SQVTM and ANQGSEA. The V gene lost 6 bases and the J gene lost 3 bases, with 12 bases spanning the gap. The CDR3 runs to 12 residues. As DNA, the CDR3 is TGCAGCGTCGTGGGGGGAGGCTACGAGCAGTACTTC. Its translation is CSVVGGGYEQYF.

V usage is TRBV6-4 and J usage is TRBJ2-7, with TRBD1 as a possible D gene (6 bases). Germline V gene lookup returns CDR1 MRHNA and CDR2 SNTAGT. This CDR3 has 15 residues. V shed 6 bases and J shed 1 base, with 16 bases lying between them. The chain's CDR3 is CASSRTYRASYEQYF. The CDR3 bases are TGTGCCAGCAGCCGTACCTACAGGGCGTCCTACGAGCAGTACTTC.

The rearrangement links TRBV14 to TRBJ2-3; 7 nucleotides agree with TRBD1. Germline CDR1 SGHDN, CDR2 FVKESK. This CDR3 has 18 amino acids. After removal of 1 base from V and 3 bases from J, the junction contained 13 bases not matched to a gene. The CDR3, as DNA: TGTGCCAGCAGCCAAGGATCCCGAGGTAGACAGGGTACAGATACGCAGTATTTT. Protein: CASSQGSRGRQGTDTQYF.

V usage is TRBV5-6 and J usage is TRBJ2-7, with D possibly being TRBD2 (6 bases). The V end lost 4 bases, the J end lost 2 bases, and 22 bases lay between the germline ends. From germline, CDR1 is SGHDT and CDR2 YYEEEE. This CDR3 has 17 residues. In DNA, the CDR3 is TGTGCCAGCAGCCTCCCCCCCGGCGGCGGGAACCCCTACGAGCAGTACTTC. Translated, it gives CASSLPPGGGNPYEQYF.

The V gene is TRBV11-2, the J gene TRBJ2-5, with D possibly being TRBD1 (6 bases). This CDR3 spans 14 amino acids. The V gene lost 4 bases and the J gene lost 0 bases, with 9 bases spanning the gap. Germline CDR1 is SGHAT and CDR2 is FQNNGV. CDR3 residues: CASSSRTDQETQYF. Written as DNA, the CDR3 is TGTGCCAGCAGCTCGAGGACAGACCAAGAGACCCAGTACTTC.

This chain joins TRBV7-8 and TRBJ2-3, with D possibly TRBD2 on 6 matching bases. This CDR3 has 15 amino acids. In germline, CDR1 is SGHVS, CDR2 FQNEAQ. V shed 5 bases and J shed 0 bases, with 12 bases lying between them. The CDR3 region has the DNA TGTGCCAGCAGCATTAGCGGAGCTAGCACAGATACGCAGTATTTT. This gives the protein CASSISGASTDTQYF.

The rearrangement links TRBV27 to TRBJ2-1; a weak D match, TRBD2 (5 bases). Germline V gene lookup returns CDR1 MNHEY and CDR2 SMNVEV (reference sequence). The CDR3 sequence is 13 residues long. Trimming cost V 3 bases and J 5 bases, with 8 bases left between them. This chain's CDR3 is CASSLDWNNEQFF. CDR3 DNA: TGTGCCAGCAGTTTGGACTGGAACAATGAGCAGTTCTTC.

The chain joins TRBV29-1 to TRBJ1-3, with unresolved D. The CDR3 has 11 residues. Germline values: CDR1 SQVTM, CDR2 ANQGSEA. V shed 5 bases and J shed 0 bases, with 2 bases lying between them. The CDR3 DNA reads TGCAGCGTTCTCTCTGGAAACACCATATATTTT. As protein: CSVLSGNTIYF.

V and J are TRBV5-1 and TRBJ2-7; 12 nucleotides align to TRBD2. J was trimmed by 3 bases and V by 0 bases; bases with no gene match: 1. Germline CDR1 reads SGHRS; CDR2 reads YFSETQ. This CDR3 has 15 amino acids. CDR3 nucleotide sequence: TGCGCCAGCAGCTTGGTGACTAGCGGGAGCTACGAGCAGTACTTC. It translates to CASSLVTSGSYEQYF.

The chain links TRBV7-3 to TRBJ2-1; TRBD2 agrees at 13 bases. Germline V gives CDR1 SGHTA, CDR2 FQGTGA. The CDR3 length is 16 residues. Unmatched junction bases numbered 6, after V lost 4 bases and J lost 6 bases. CDR3 coding DNA: TGTGCCAGCAGCTCAAGTACTAGCGGGAGGGCCAATGAGCAGTTCTTC. As protein: CASSSSTSGRANEQFF.